This T cell receptor beta chain was sequenced for a study of T cell clonotyping in hematopoietic cell transplantation. Whole-study context: Recipients' pretransplant samples followed cytoreduction. Regarding the study as a whole: After transplant, recipient diversity fell while pathologically expanded clonotypes grew through day 180. At the given depth, recipient repertoires were over 95% de novo clonotypes.

Sequenced by immunoSEQ multiplex PCR; TCRdb stores in-frame clones only, minus some. This sample yields some 36,000 clones, of which 90% to 95% are seen a single time; about 1.5% belongs to the top ten. Worth noting for this clone: The target antigen is unknown.

Time point: recipient sample about 28 days before transplant, after cytoreduction. Trimming removed 3 bases from V and 4 bases from J, with 13 bases in between. This CDR3 is 15 amino acids long. The germline CDR1 and CDR2 sequences are SGHNT and YENEEA. The clonotype was recovered from a man aged 40-55 years with chronic myeloid leukemia. Some clones in this sample may be carry-over from other donors' samples. Material: peripheral blood mononuclear cells, obtained before stem cell transplant. The chain uses TRBV11-3 and TRBJ2-1; the D is unclear. The CDR3: CASSFRPPPYNEQFF. The CDR3 DNA reads as TGTGCCAGCAGCTTTAGGCCACCGCCATACAATGAGCAGTTCTTC. Variable domain in full (rest from reference TRBV11-3 and TRBJ2-1): EAGVVQSPRYKIIEKKQPVAFWCNPISGHNTLYWYLQNLGQGPELLIRYENEEAVDDSQLPKDRFSAERLKGVDSTLKIQPAELGDSAVYLCASSFRPPPYNEQFFGPGTRLTVL.